Below are 8 T cell receptor beta chains sequenced from a single sample in a study of blood T cell repertoires in COVID-19. Assay: immunoSEQ multiplex PCR; the TCRdb copy retains only in-frame clones and omits some. The table lists under 200,000 clones, about 86% of them singletons. The specimen was peripheral blood. Receptor source: a man aged 50-60 years with active or convalescent COVID-19.

The chain employs TRBV19 and TRBJ2-7; 7 bases fit TRBD2. Germline V gives CDR1 LNHDA, CDR2 SQIVND (reference sequence). Trimming removed 6 bases from V and 3 bases from J; junction bases left unmatched: 11. The CDR3 contains 15 residues. The CDR3 nucleotides read TGTGCCAGTAGCCTTTCCGGGGAGGGGTTCTACGAGCAGTACTTC. It yields the protein CASSLSGEGFYEQYF.

This chain links TRBV28 with TRBJ2-1; TRBD2 matches at 10 bases. Germline CDR1 MDHEN, CDR2 SYDVKM. Trimming cost V 4 bases and J 0 bases; bases outside gene matches: 12. This CDR3 contains 19 residues. In nucleotides, the CDR3 is TGTGCCAGCAGTTCTTCCAGGGCTAGCGGGAGACCCTCCTACAATGAGCAGTTCTTC. Translating it yields CASSSSRASGRPSYNEQFF.

This sequence joins TRBV7-8 and TRBJ1-1; D gene uncertain. The length of the CDR3 is 15 residues. The germline V gene encodes CDR1 SGHVS and CDR2 FQNEAQ. The germline V and J ends were trimmed by 1 base and 0 bases, with 9 bases remaining between them. CDR3 coding DNA: TGTGCCAGCAGCTTAGGGGCATTCTTGAACACTGAAGCTTTCTTT. This codes for CASSLGAFLNTEAFF.

The V and J genes are TRBV6-2 or TRBV6-3 and TRBJ2-1; D is possibly TRBD1 (5 bases). V was shortened by 0 bases and J by 6 bases, with 18 bases between the two germline ends. The CDR3 is 17 amino acids. Germline loops: CDR1 MNHEY, CDR2 SVGEGT. CDR3 in amino acids: CASSYSPGRIGANEQFF. The CDR3 DNA reads as TGTGCCAGCAGTTACTCCCCCGGGCGGATAGGGGCCAATGAGCAGTTCTTC.

The genes are TRBV29-1 and TRBJ1-2; D remains unclear. Trimming pared 4 bases from V and 2 bases from J, leaving 14 bases between. The CDR3 is 14 amino acids. The germline V gene encodes CDR1 SQVTM and CDR2 ANQGSEA. CDR3 DNA: TGCAGCGTTGTAGGTAGCTCTGGGAACTATGGCTACACCTTC. This encodes CSVVGSSGNYGYTF.

The chain links TRBV12-3 or TRBV12-4 to TRBJ2-2; TRBD2 matches at 8 bases. CDR3 length: 13 residues. V shed 6 bases and J 6 bases; nucleotides not matched to a gene: 3. The DNA of the CDR3 is TGTGCCAGCAGCGGGACTAGATCCGGGGAGCTGTTTTTT. It encodes CASSGTRSGELFF.

This clone was counted once. The chain recombines TRBV11-2 with TRBJ2-1; D unresolved. CDR3 length: 13 residues. In germline, CDR1 is SGHAT, CDR2 FQNNGV. The germline V and J ends were trimmed by 1 base and 5 bases, with 6 bases remaining between them. CDR3 coding DNA: TGTGCCAGCAGCTTAGGGCACAACAATGAGCAGTTCTTC. This encodes CASSLGHNNEQFF. Full variable domain (missing parts from reference TRBV11-2 and TRBJ2-1): EAGVAQSPRYKIIEKRQSVAFWCNPISGHATLYWYQQILGQGPKLLIQFQNNGVVDDSQLPKDRFSAERLKGVDSTLKIQPAKLEDSAVYLCASSLGHNNEQFFGPGTRLTVL.

The V call is TRBV5-1, the J call TRBJ1-2; possibly TRBD1 for D (5 bases). This CDR3 spans 17 amino acids. CDR1 is SGHRS and CDR2 is YFSETQ in the germline V gene. V lost 5 bases, J lost 4 bases, and 24 bases lay in between. CDR3 DNA: TGCGCCAGCAGGCCAGGCGGGACGGACCTCTCCCGCTATGGCTACACCTTC. Translated, it gives CASRPGGTDLSRYGYTF.